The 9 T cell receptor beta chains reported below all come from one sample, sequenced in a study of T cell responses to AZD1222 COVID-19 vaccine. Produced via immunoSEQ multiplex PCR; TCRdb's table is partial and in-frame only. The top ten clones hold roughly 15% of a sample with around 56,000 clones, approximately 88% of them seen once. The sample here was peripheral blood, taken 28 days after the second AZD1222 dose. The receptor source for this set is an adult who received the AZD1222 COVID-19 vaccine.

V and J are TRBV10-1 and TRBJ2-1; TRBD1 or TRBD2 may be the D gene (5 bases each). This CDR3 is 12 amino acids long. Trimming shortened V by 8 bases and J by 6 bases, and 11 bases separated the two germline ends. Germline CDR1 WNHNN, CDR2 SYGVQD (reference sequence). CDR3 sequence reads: CASGEGRNEQFF. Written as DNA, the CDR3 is TGCGCCAGCGGCGAGGGACGCAATGAGCAGTTCTTC.

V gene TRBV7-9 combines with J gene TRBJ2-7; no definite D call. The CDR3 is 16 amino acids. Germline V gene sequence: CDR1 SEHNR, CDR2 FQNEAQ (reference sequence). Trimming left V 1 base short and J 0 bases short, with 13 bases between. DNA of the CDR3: TGTGCCAGCAGCTTAGGTTCCCTTCAGAGCTCCTACGAGCAGTACTTC. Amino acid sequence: CASSLGSLQSSYEQYF.

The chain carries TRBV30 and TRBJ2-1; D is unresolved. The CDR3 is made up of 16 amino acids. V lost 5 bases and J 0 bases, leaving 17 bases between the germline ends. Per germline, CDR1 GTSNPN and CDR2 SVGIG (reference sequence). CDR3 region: CAWATPGIGSYNEQFF. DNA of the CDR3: TGTGCCTGGGCAACCCCGGGCATCGGCTCCTACAATGAGCAGTTCTTC.

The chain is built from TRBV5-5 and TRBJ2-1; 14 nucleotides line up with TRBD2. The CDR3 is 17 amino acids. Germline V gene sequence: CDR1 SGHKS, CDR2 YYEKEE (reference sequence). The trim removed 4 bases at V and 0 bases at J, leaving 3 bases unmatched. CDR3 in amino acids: CASSQGLAGDSYNEQFF. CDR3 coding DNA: TGTGCCAGCAGCCAGGGACTAGCGGGAGACTCCTACAATGAGCAGTTCTTC. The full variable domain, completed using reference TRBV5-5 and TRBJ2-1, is DAGVTQSPTHLIKTRGQQVTLRCSPISGHKSVSWYQQVLGQGPQFIFQYYEKEERGRGNFPDRFSARQFPNYSSELNVNALLLGDSALYLCASSQGLAGDSYNEQFFGPGTRLTVL.

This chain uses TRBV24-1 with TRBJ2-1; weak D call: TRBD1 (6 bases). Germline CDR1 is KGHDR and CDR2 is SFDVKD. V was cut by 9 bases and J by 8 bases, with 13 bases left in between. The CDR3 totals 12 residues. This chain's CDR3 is CATGRRGDEQFF. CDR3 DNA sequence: TGTGCCACCGGCCGCAGGGGCGATGAGCAGTTCTTC.

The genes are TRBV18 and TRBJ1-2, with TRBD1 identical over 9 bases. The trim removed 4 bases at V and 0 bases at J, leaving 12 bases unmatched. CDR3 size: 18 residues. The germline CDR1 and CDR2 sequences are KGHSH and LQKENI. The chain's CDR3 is CASSLTSTQGAANYGYTF. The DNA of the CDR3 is TGTGCCAGCTCACTGACGTCTACACAGGGGGCCGCTAACTATGGCTACACCTTC. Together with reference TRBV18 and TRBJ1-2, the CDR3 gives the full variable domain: NAGVMQNPRHLVRRRGQEARLRCSPMKGHSHVYWYRQLPEEGLKFMVYLQKENIIDESGMPKERFSAEFPKEGPSILRIQQVVRGDSAAYFCASSLTSTQGAANYGYTFGSGTRLTVV.

DNA for the CDR3: TGCGCCAGCAGCTTAGACAGGGTGGATGAAAAACTGTTTTTT. It specifies CASSLDRVDEKLFF. The V gene is TRBV5-1, the J gene TRBJ1-4, with 7 nucleotides matching TRBD1. Germline V gene lookup returns CDR1 SGHRS and CDR2 YFSETQ. The ends lost 2 bases at V and 6 bases at J; junction bases unmatched: 4. This CDR3 contains 14 residues.

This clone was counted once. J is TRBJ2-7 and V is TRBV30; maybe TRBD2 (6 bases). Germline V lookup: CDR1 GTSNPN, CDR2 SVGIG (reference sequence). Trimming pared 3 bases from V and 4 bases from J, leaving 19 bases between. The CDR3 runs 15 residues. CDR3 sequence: CAWSDLLGGKYEQYF. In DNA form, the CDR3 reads TGTGCCTGGAGCGACCTTTTGGGCGGGAAGTACGAGCAGTACTTC.

CDR3 sequence (DNA): TGCAGCGTTGAGGTAGACACTGAAGCTTTCTTT. Amino acids: CSVEVDTEAFF. This chain joins TRBV29-1 and TRBJ1-1, with D uncertain. Germline assignment: CDR1 SQVTM and CDR2 ANQGSEA. CDR3 length: 11 amino acids. Trimming cost V 3 bases and J 3 bases, with 5 bases left between them. The variable domain in full, with the rest retrieved from reference TRBV29-1 and TRBJ1-1, is SAVISQKPSRDICQRGTSLTIQCQVDSQVTMMFWYRQQPGQSLTLIATANQGSEATYESGFVIDKFPISRPNLTFSTLTVSNMSPEDSSIYLCSVEVDTEAFFGQGTRLTVV.